Listed below are T cell receptor beta chains from one sample, sequenced in a study of T cells in Graves' hyperthyroidism and ophthalmopathy. In TCRdb, the multiplex PCR reads were re-called with MiXCR into one record per CDR3 protein. The table includes 400,000 to 550,000 distinct CDR3 sequences, around a quarter detected once. Input material: blood. The receptor source for this set is a woman aged 25-40 years with Graves' ophthalmopathy. CDR3s include the opening cysteine and the closing phenylalanine or tryptophan. Fields, in order: J gene, V gene, clone size, D gene, CDR3 protein, CDR3 DNA. The D gene is left open where the match is weak. A row's size may be missing; if present it is once, few, many or a size class.

TRBJ2-7 | TRBV27 | many | - | CASSWDSASYEQYF | TGTGCCAGCAGTTGGGACTCGGCCTCCTACGAGCAGTACTTC
TRBJ1-5 | TRBV20-1 | - | TRBD1 | CSARQGTGLSRQPQHF | TGCAGTGCTAGACAAGGGACAGGGCTTAGTCGACAGCCCCAGCATTTT
TRBJ1-2 | TRBV13 | - | - | CASSSMTGPYGYTF | TGTGCCAGCAGCTCGATGACAGGACCCTATGGCTACACCTTC
TRBJ2-7 | TRBV10-1 | many | TRBD2 | CATGDGTIYEQYF | TGCGCCACCGGAGACGGGACTATCTACGAGCAGTACTTC
TRBJ1-1 | TRBV30 | - | - | CAWSVRRNTEACF | TGTGCCTGGAGTGTACGGCGGAACACTGAAGCTTGCTTT
TRBJ1-5 | TRBV29-1 | many | - | CSVGGHLGQPQHF | TGCAGCGTGGGGGGACACCTGGGGCAGCCCCAGCATTTT
TRBJ2-2 | TRBV19 | - | TRBD1 | CATPRAGGYTGELFF | TGTGCCACCCCGAGGGCAGGGGGTTACACCGGGGAGCTGTTTTTT
TRBJ1-1 | TRBV5-1 | many | - | CASSFDHTEAFF | TGCGCCAGCAGCTTCGATCACACTGAAGCTTTCTTT
TRBJ1-1 | TRBV27 | many | TRBD1 | CASSFTSAGGRTEAFF | TGTGCCAGCAGTTTCACTTCGGCAGGGGGAAGGACTGAAGCTTTCTTT
TRBJ2-5 | TRBV2 | many | - | CASSYETGEGETQYF | TGTGCCAGCAGTTACGAGACAGGGGAGGGGGAGACCCAGTACTTC
TRBJ2-5 | TRBV5-1 | few | TRBD1 | CASRGQFQETQYF | TGCGCCAGCAGGGGACAGTTTCAAGAGACCCAGTACTTC
TRBJ2-5 | TRBV6-7 | - | TRBD1 | CASRTFRTGPTQETQYF | TGTGCCAGCAGAACTTTCCGGACAGGCCCAACCCAAGAGACCCAGTACTTC
TRBJ2-5 | TRBV6-5 | many | TRBD2 | CASRVGGQETQYF | TGTGCCAGCAGGGTGGGGGGGCAAGAGACCCAGTACTTC
TRBJ1-6 | TRBV12-3/TRBV12-4 | many | - | CASSLSTALGSPLHF | TGTGCCAGCAGTTTATCTACAGCCTTGGGTTCACCCCTCCACTTT
TRBJ1-1 | TRBV6-5 | - | - | CASSSTTEPNTEAFF | TGTGCCAGCAGTTCGACGACGGAGCCGAACACTGAAGCTTTCTTT